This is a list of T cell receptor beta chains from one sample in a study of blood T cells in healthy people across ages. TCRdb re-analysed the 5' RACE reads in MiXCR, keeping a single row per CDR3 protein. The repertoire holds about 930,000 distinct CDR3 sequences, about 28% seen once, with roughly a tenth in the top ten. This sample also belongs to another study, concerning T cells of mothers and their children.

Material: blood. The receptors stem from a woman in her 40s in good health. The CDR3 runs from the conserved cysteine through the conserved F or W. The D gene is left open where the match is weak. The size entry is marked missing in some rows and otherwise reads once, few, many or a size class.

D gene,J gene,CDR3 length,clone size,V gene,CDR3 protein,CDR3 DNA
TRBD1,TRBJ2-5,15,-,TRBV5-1,CASSFFQGAGETQYF,TGCGCCAGCAGTTTTTTCCAGGGGGCTGGGGAGACCCAGTACTTC
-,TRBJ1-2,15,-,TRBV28,CAGSPPRSMLYGYTF,TGTGCCGGCAGCCCCCCCAGGTCAATGCTCTATGGCTACACCTTC
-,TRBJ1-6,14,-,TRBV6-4,CASSPYSGDSPLHF,TGTGCCAGCAGCCCCTATAGTGGGGATTCACCCCTCCACTTT
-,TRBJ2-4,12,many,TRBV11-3,CASSLGDTEQYF,TGTGCCAGCAGCTTAGGGGACACAGAGCAGTACTTC
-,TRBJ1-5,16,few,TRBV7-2,CASSFDGGAGNQPQHF,TGTGCCAGCAGCTTTGACGGGGGCGCGGGCAATCAGCCCCAGCATTTT
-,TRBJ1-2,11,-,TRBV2,CAGLGNYGYTF,TGTGCAGGTTTGGGGAACTATGGCTACACCTTC
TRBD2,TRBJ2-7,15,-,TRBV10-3,CAISEWSSGGREQYF,TGTGCCATCAGTGAGTGGTCTAGCGGGGGGAGGGAGCAGTACTTC
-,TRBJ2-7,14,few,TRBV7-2,CASSLAVGPYEQYF,TGTGCCAGCAGCTTAGCGGTCGGCCCCTACGAGCAGTACTTC
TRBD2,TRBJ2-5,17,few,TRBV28,CASISPLGGGDRETQYF,TGTGCCAGCATCTCACCCCTCGGCGGGGGGGACCGAGAGACCCAGTACTTC
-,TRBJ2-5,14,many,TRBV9,CASSVGVAGETQYF,TGTGCCAGCAGCGTAGGGGTAGCAGGGGAGACCCAGTACTTC
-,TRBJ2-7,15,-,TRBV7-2,CASSLAGQPSYGQYF,TGTGCCAGCAGCTTAGCCGGACAGCCCTCCTACGGGCAGTACTTC
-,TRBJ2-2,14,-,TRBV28,CAVTGTLNTGELFF,TGTGCCGTCACAGGAACCCTAAACACCGGGGAGCTGTTTTTT
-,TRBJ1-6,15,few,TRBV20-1,CSATDLRTYNSPLHF,TGCAGTGCTACGGACCTCAGAACGTATAATTCACCCCTCCACTTT
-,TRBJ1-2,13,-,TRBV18,CASSPGLRNGYTF,TGTGCCAGCTCACCGGGTCTACGGAATGGCTACACCTTC
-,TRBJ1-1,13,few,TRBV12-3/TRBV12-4,CASSPAVRGEAFF,TGTGCCAGCAGTCCAGCGGTTAGGGGTGAAGCTTTCTTT
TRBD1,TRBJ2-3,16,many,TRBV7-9,CASSQAGTGGRDTQYF,TGTGCCAGCAGTCAAGCCGGGACAGGGGGCAGAGATACGCAGTATTTT
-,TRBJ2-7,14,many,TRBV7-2,CASSPPNRQYEQYF,TGTGCCAGCAGCCCGCCAAATAGACAGTACGAGCAGTACTTC
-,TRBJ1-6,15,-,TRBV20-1,CSASRQPGNNSPLHF,TGCAGTGCTAGTAGGCAGCCCGGCAATAATTCACCCCTCCACTTT
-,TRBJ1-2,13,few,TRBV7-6,CANSAQVLGGYTF,TGTGCCAACAGCGCACAGGTTTTAGGTGGCTACACCTTC
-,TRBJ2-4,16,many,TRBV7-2,CASSLVTTRAKNIQYF,TGTGCCAGCAGCTTAGTAACCACTCGAGCCAAAAACATTCAGTACTTC
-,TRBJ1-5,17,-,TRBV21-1,CASSTAGGPLRNQPQHF,TGTGCCAGCAGCACAGCAGGGGGACCCCTTCGTAATCAGCCCCAGCATTTT
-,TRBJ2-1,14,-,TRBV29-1,CSARGRGGVNEQFF,TGCAGCGCCAGAGGAAGGGGGGGTGTCAATGAGCAGTTCTTC
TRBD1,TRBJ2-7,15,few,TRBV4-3,CASSQDNQGAYEQYF,TGCGCCAGCAGCCAAGATAATCAGGGGGCCTACGAGCAGTACTTC
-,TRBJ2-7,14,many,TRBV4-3,CASSQGAATDEQYF,TGCGCCAGCAGCCAAGGTGCAGCTACGGACGAGCAGTACTTC
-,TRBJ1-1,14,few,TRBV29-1,CSVVTDTPYTEAFF,TGCAGCGTAGTGACGGATACCCCTTACACTGAAGCTTTCTTT
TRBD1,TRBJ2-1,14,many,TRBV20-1,CSAPGQGQRNEQFF,TGCAGTGCTCCTGGACAGGGCCAACGCAATGAGCAGTTCTTC
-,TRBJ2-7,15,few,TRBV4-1,CASSQSDGRSYEQYF,TGCGCCAGCAGCCAGTCCGACGGAAGGTCCTACGAGCAGTACTTC
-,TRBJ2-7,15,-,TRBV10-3,CASSDPGTVSCEQYF,TGTGCCAGCTCCGACCCCGGGACGGTCTCCTGCGAGCAGTACTTC
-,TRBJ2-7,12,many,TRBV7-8,CASSLRTYEQYF,TGTGCCAGCAGCTTAAGAACCTACGAGCAGTACTTC
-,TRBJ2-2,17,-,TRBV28,CATTHLSPGVNTGELFF,TGTGCCACGACACACCTCAGCCCAGGGGTGAACACCGGGGAGCTGTTTTTT
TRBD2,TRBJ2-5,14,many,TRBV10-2,CASKAGAPQETQYF,TGCGCCAGCAAAGCGGGGGCCCCCCAAGAGACCCAGTACTTC
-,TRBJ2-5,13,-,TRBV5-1,CASSPTRASEQYF,TGCGCCAGCAGCCCTACTAGGGCAAGTGAGCAGTACTTC
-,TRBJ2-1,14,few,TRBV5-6,CASSLDTAYNEQFF,TGTGCCAGCAGCTTAGACACAGCGTACAATGAGCAGTTCTTC
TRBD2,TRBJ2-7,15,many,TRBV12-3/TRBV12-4,CASSNRWRGEYEQYF,TGTGCCAGCAGCAACCGCTGGCGGGGGGAATACGAGCAGTACTTC
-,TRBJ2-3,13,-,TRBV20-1,CSASASAPDTQYF,TGCAGTGCTAGTGCATCTGCCCCAGATACGCAGTATTTT
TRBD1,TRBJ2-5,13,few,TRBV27,CASRPDRLETQYF,TGTGCCAGCCGACCGGACAGGCTTGAGACCCAGTACTTC
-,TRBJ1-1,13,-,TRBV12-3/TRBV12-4,CASSFAKNTEAFF,TGTGCCAGCAGTTTCGCCAAGAACACTGAAGCTTTCTTT
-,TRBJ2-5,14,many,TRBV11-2,CASSPGPDQETQYF,TGTGCCAGCAGCCCTGGGCCAGACCAAGAGACCCAGTACTTC
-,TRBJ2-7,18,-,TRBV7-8,CASSLEVSAYPIYNEQYF,TGTGCCAGCAGCTTAGAGGTTAGCGCCTACCCGATCTACAATGAGCAGTACTTC
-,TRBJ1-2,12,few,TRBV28,CASSPGLTGYTF,TGTGCCAGCAGTCCCGGCTTGACCGGCTACACCTTC
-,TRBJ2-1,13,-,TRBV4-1,CASSQFQGAEEFF,TGCGCCAGCAGCCAATTTCAGGGTGCCGAGGAGTTCTTC
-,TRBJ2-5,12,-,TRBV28,CSCQGSTSKGYF,TGTTCCTGCCAAGGCAGCACCTCGAAGGGGTACTTC
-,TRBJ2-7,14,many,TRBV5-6,CASSFARGAYEQYF,TGTGCCAGCAGCTTCGCACGGGGAGCCTACGAGCAGTACTTC
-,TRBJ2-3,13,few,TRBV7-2,CASSSSNTDTQYF,TGTGCCAGCAGCTCGAGTAACACAGATACGCAGTATTTT
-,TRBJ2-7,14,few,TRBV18,CASSIGGIPYEQYF,TGTGCCAGCTCAATTGGGGGGATTCCCTACGAGCAGTACTTC
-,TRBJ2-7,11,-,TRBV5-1,CASRFDTEQYF,TGCGCCAGCAGGTTCGATACCGAGCAGTACTTC
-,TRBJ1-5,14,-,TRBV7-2,CASSLAPRLRPQHF,TGTGCCAGCAGCTTAGCGCCACGCCTCCGGCCCCAGCATTTT
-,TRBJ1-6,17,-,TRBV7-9,CASSLRKPINDNSPLHF,TGTGCCAGCAGCTTACGGAAACCCATCAACGATAATTCACCCCTCCACTTT
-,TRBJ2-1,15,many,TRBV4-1,CASSPTPLARDEQFF,TGCGCCAGCAGCCCGACCCCTCTAGCGAGGGATGAGCAGTTCTTC
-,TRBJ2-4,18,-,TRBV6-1,CASSLSRGTLLAKNIQYF,TGTGCCAGCAGTCTGTCCCGAGGGACCTTACTAGCCAAAAACATTCAGTACTTC
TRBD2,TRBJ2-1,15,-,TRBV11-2,CASSLRAGTDNEQFF,TGTGCCAGCAGCTTACGAGCGGGAACCGACAATGAGCAGTTCTTC
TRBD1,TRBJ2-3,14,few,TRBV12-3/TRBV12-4,CASTLTGGGDAQYF,TGTGCCAGCACCTTGACAGGGGGGGGAGATGCGCAGTATTTT
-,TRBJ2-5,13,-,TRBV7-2,CASSTSLGETQYF,TGTGCCAGCAGCACTAGTCTGGGGGAGACCCAGTACTTC
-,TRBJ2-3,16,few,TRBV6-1,CASSEVATVNTDTQYF,TGTGCCAGCAGTGAAGTCGCGACAGTTAACACAGATACGCAGTATTTT
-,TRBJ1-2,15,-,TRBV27,CASSLGATRFYGYTF,TGTGCCAGCAGTTTAGGGGCAACTCGATTTTATGGCTACACCTTC